A single sample gave rise to the 2 T cell receptor beta chains below, sequenced in a study of T cells after yellow fever vaccination. TCRdb reanalysed the 5' RACE reads using MiXCR and keeps one entry per CDR3 protein. The profile shows approximately 550,000 distinct CDR3 sequences, roughly 19% of them singletons. This material consisted of PBMCs, taken 15 days after the yellow fever booster vaccination. Receptors originate from a man aged 25 to 40 who received the YFV17D yellow fever vaccine.

This clonotype was recorded a few times. The V and J genes are TRBV7-3 and TRBJ2-7, with 9 bases identical to TRBD1. CDR1 and CDR2 (germline): SGHTA, FQGTGA. The CDR3 covers 15 residues. The junction had 2 bases not matched to a gene; V was cut back by 0 bases and J by 2 bases. CDR3 in amino acids: CASSLTGTGTYEQYF. For the CDR3, the DNA is TGTGCCAGCAGCTTAACCGGGACAGGGACCTACGAGCAGTACTTC.

This clonotype has just a few counts. V gene TRBV2 combines with J gene TRBJ2-5; 7 bases align to TRBD2. The trim removed 4 bases at V and 6 bases at J, leaving 8 bases unmatched. The CDR3 consists of 14 residues. Germline values: CDR1 SNHLY, CDR2 FYNNEI. CDR3 residues: CASSGVGLEKTQYF. CDR3 DNA sequence: TGTGCCAGCAGTGGCGTCGGACTAGAAAAGACCCAGTACTTC. Variable domain in full (rest from reference TRBV2 and TRBJ2-5): EPEVTQTPSHQVTQMGQEVILRCVPISNHLYFYWYRQILGQKVEFLVSFYNNEISEKSEIFDDQFSVERPDGSNFTLKIRSTKLEDSAMYFCASSGVGLEKTQYFGPGTRLLVL.